Listed below are T cell receptor beta chains from one sample, sequenced in a study of cytomegalovirus exposure and HLA in healthy donors. Repertoires were generated with immunoSEQ multiplex PCR, while TCRdb's copy carries only in-frame clones and drops some. The sample contains approximately 92,000 clones, around four fifths of which appear only once. Sequencing was done on a sample of PBMCs. The receptor source for this set is a man aged 50 or older in good health and CMV-seropositive. CDR3s include the opening cysteine and the closing phenylalanine or tryptophan.

V: TRBV7-2; J: TRBJ1-1; CDR3: CASSPTGVRTEAFF
V: TRBV19; J: TRBJ1-5; CDR3: CARARDRGDGLDSNQPQHF
V: TRBV18; J: TRBJ2-2; CDR3: CASSPRGLAGPGNTGELFF
V: TRBV6-5; J: TRBJ1-6; CDR3: CASSYRDRADSPLHF
V: TRBV5-1; J: TRBJ2-5; CDR3: CASSLGGGAERETQYF
V: TRBV5-1; J: TRBJ1-2; CDR3: CASSLGTENYGYTF
V: TRBV7-2; J: TRBJ2-7; CDR3: CASSLGPAQGELYEQYF
V: TRBV7-6; J: TRBJ1-2; CDR3: CASSLEGQALNYGYTF
V: TRBV9; J: TRBJ1-2; CDR3: CASSVGAGGGYTF
V: TRBV11-2; J: TRBJ1-6; CDR3: CASSSTLSSPLHF
V: TRBV7-2; J: TRBJ2-5; CDR3: CASSRGRAGGFEETQYF
V: TRBV6-5; J: TRBJ2-7; CDR3: CASSYLVSGETYEQYF
V: TRBV6-1; J: TRBJ1-4; CDR3: CASRQPGQGNEKLFF
V: TRBV9; J: TRBJ1-5; CDR3: CASSTAGGNQPQHF